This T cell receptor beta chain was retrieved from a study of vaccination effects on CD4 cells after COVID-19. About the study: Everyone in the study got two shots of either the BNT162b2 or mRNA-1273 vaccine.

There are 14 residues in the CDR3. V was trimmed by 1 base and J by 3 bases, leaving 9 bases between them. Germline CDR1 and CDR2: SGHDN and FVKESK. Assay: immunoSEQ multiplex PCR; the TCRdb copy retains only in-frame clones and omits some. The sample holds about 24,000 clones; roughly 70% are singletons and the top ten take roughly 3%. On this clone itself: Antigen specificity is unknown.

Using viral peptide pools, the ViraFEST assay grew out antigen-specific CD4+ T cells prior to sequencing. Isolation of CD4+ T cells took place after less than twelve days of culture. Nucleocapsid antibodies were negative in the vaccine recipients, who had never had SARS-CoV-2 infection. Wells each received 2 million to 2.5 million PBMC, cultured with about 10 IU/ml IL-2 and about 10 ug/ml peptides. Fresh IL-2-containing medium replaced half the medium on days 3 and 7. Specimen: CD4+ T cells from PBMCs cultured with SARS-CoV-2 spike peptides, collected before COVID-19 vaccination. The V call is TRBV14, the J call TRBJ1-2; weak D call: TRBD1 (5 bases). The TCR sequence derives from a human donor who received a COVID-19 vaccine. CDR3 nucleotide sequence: TGTGCCAGCAGCCAAGGGACAAACTACTATGGCTACACCTTC. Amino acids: CASSQGTNYYGYTF.